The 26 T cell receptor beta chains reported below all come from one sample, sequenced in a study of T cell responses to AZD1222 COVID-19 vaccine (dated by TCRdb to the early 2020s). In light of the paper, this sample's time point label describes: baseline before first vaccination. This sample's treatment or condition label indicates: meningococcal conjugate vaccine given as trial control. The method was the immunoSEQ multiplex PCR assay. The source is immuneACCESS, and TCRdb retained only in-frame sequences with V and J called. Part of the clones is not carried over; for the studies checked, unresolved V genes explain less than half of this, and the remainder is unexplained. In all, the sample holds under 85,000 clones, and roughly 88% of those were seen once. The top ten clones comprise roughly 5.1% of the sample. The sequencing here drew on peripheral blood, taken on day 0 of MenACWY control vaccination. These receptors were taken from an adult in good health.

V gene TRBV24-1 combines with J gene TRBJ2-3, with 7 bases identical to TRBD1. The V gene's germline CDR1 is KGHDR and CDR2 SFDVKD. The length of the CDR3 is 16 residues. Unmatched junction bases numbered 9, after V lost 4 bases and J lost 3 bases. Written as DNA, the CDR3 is TGTGCCACCAGTGACAAACAGGGGTGGATGACAGATACGCAGTATTTT. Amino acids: CATSDKQGWMTDTQYF.

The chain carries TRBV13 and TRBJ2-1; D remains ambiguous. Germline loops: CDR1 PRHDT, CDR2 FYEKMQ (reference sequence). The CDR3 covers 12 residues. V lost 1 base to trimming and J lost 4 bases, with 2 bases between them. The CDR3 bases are TGTGCCAGCAGCTTAGAATACAATGAGCAGTTCTTC. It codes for CASSLEYNEQFF.

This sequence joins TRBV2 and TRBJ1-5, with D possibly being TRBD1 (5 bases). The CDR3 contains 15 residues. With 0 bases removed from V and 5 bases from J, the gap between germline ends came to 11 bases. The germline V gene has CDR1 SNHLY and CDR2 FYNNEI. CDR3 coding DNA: TGTGCCAGCAGTGAAGCGCTTCGGGGGGATCAGCCCCAGCATTTT. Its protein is CASSEALRGDQPQHF. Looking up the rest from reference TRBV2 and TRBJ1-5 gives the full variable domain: EPEVTQTPSHQVTQMGQEVILRCVPISNHLYFYWYRQILGQKVEFLVSFYNNEISEKSEIFDDQFSVERPDGSNFTLKIRSTKLEDSAMYFCASSEALRGDQPQHFGDGTRLSIL.

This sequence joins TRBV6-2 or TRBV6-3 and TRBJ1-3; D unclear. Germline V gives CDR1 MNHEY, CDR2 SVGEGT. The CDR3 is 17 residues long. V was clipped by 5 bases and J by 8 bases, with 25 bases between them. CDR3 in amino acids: CASSDTGYALNRDTIYF. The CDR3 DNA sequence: TGTGCCAGCAGTGACACGGGCTATGCGCTTAACCGGGACACCATATATTTT.

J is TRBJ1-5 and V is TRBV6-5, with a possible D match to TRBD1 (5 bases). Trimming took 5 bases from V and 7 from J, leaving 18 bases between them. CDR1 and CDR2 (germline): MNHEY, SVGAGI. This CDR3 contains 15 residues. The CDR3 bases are TGTGCCAGCAGTCCTCAAGGGGTTCAAAGGCAGCCCCAGCATTTT. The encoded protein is CASSPQGVQRQPQHF.

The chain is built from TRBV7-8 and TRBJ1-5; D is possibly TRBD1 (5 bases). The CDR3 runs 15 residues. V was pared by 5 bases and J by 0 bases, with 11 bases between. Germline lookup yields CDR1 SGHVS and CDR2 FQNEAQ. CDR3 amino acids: CASSIDSYSNQPQHF. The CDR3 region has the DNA TGTGCCAGCAGCATCGACAGCTATAGCAATCAGCCCCAGCATTTT.

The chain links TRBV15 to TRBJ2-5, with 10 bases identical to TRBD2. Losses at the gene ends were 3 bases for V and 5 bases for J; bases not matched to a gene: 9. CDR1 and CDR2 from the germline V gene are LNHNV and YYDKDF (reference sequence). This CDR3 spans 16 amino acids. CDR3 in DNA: TGTGCCACCAGCAGCAAGGTAGCGGGGGGAAAGGAGACCCAGTACTTC. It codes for CATSSKVAGGKETQYF.

DNA of the CDR3: TGTGCCAGCAGCACTAGCGGGGGGCCCCTCAATGAGCAGTTCTTC. It codes for CASSTSGGPLNEQFF. The chain carries TRBV9 and TRBJ2-1; TRBD2 agrees at 12 bases. Unmatched junction bases numbered 5, after V lost 4 bases and J lost 6 bases. The CDR3 contains 15 residues. Looked up from germline, CDR1 is SGDLS and CDR2 is YYNGEE.

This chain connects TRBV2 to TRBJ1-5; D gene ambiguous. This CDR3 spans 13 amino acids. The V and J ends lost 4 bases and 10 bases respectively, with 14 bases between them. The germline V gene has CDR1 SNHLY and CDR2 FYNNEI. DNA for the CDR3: TGTGCCAGCAGTGGCTTACTGGGGAACCCCCAGCATTTT. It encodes CASSGLLGNPQHF.

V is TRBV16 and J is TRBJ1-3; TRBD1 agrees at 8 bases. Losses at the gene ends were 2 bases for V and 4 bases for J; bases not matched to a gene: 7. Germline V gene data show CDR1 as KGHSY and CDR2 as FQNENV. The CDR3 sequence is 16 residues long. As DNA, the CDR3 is TGTGCCAGCAGCCAACAGACAGGGGTCGCCGGAAACACCATATATTTT. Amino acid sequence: CASSQQTGVAGNTIYF.

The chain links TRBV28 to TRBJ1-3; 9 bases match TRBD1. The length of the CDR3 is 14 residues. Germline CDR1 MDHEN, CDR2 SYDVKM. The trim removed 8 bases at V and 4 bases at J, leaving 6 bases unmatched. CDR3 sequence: CASLNRGPGNTIYF. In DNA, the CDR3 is TGTGCCAGCCTAAACAGGGGGCCAGGAAACACCATATATTTT.

CDR3 nucleotides: TGCAGCGTCCCGCCGGGCCCCCGGGGCACTGAAGCTTTCTTT. It codes for CSVPPGPRGTEAFF. The chain links TRBV29-1 to TRBJ1-1; D ambiguous. V shed 6 bases and J shed 4 bases, with 18 bases lying between them. The V gene's germline CDR1 is SQVTM and CDR2 ANQGSEA. This CDR3 comprises 14 residues.

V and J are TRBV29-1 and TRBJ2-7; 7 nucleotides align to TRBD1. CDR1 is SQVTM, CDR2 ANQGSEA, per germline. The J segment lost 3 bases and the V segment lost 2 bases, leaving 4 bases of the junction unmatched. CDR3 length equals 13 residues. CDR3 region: CSVELGTDYEQYF. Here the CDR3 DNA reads TGCAGCGTTGAACTTGGGACAGACTACGAGCAGTACTTC.

CDR3: CASSQGTGGRLGEKLFF. The CDR3 DNA reads TGCGCCAGCAGCCAAGGGACAGGAGGAAGGTTGGGCGAAAAACTGTTTTTT. V is TRBV4-3 and J is TRBJ1-4, with 7 bases aligning to TRBD1. This CDR3 spans 17 amino acids. Per germline, CDR1 LGHNA and CDR2 YSLEER. Unmatched junction bases numbered 13, after V lost 1 base and J lost 8 bases.

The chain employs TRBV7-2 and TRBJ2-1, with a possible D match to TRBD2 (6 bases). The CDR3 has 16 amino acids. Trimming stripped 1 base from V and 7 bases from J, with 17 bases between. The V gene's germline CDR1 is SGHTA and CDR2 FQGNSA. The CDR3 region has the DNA TGTGCCAGCAGCTTAGTCGTGGCTAGCGTAGTTAATGAGCAGTTCTTC. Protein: CASSLVVASVVNEQFF.

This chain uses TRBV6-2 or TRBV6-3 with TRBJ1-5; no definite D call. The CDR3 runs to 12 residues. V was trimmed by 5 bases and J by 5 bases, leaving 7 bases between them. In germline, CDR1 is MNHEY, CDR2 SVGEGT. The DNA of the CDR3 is TGTGCCAGCAGTATCGGGGATCAGCCCCAGCATTTT. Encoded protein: CASSIGDQPQHF.

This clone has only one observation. CDR3 loop: CASTPRGVGGYTF. In nucleotides, the CDR3 is TGTGCCAGCACCCCCCGAGGGGTCGGGGGCTACACCTTC. The V gene is TRBV7-2, the J gene TRBJ1-2, with D possibly TRBD1 on 5 matching bases. CDR1 is SGHTA and CDR2 is FQGNSA in the germline V gene. CDR3 size: 13 residues. Between the trimmed V and J ends, which lost 7 bases and 8 bases, there was a span of 17 bases.

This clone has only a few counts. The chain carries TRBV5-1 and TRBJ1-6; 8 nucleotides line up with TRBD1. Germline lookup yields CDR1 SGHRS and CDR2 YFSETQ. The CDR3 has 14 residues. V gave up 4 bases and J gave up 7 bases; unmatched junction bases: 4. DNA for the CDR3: TGCGCCAGCAGCACCCGGACAGGGAATTCACCCCTCCACTTT. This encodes CASSTRTGNSPLHF.

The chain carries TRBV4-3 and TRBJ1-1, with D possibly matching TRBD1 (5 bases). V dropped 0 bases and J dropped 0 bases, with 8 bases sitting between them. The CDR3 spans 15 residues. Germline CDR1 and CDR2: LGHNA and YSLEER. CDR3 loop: CASSQDPQVNTEAFF. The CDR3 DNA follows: TGCGCCAGCAGCCAAGATCCACAGGTGAACACTGAAGCTTTCTTT.

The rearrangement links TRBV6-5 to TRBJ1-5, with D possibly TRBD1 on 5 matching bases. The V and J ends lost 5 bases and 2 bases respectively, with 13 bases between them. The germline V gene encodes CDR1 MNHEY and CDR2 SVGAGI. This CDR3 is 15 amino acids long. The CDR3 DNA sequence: TGTGCCAGCAGTCCCCGAGGGGTGGGCAATCAGCCCCAGCATTTT. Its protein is CASSPRGVGNQPQHF.

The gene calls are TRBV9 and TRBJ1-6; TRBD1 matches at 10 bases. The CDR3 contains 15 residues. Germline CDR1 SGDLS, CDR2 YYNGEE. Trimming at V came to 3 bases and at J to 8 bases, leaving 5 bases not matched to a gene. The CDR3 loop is CASSAATGGDSPLHF. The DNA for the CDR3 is TGTGCCAGCAGCGCAGCGACAGGGGGCGATTCACCCCTCCACTTT.

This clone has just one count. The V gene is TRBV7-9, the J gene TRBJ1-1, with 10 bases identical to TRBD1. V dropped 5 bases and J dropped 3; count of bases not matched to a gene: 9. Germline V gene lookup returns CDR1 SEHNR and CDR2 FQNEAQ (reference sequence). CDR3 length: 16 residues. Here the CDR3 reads CASSPGQGESYTEAFF. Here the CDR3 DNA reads TGTGCCAGCAGCCCAGGACAGGGGGAATCGTACACTGAAGCTTTCTTT.

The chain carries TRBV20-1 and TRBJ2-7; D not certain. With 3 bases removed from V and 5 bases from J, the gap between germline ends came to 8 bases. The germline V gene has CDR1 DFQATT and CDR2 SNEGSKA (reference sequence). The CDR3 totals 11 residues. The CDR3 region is CSARPQDEQYF. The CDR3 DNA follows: TGCAGTGCTAGGCCCCAGGACGAGCAGTACTTC.

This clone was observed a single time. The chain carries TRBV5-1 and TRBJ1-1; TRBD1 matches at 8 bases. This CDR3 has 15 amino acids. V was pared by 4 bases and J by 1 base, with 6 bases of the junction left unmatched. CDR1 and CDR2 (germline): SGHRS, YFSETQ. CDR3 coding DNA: TGCGCCAGCAGCGGGGGACAGGCGAGGAACACTGAAGCTTTCTTT. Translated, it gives CASSGGQARNTEAFF.

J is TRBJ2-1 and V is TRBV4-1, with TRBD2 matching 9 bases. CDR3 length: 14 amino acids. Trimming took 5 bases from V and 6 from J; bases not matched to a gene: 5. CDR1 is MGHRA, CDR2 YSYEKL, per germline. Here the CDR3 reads CASSSGLASNEQFF. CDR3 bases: TGCGCCAGCAGCTCGGGACTAGCCAGCAATGAGCAGTTCTTC.

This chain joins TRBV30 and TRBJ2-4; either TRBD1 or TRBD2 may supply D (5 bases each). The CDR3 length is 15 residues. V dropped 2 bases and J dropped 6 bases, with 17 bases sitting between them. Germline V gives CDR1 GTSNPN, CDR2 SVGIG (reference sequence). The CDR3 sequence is CAWSSLGGGGNIQYF. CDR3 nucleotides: TGTGCCTGGAGTTCATTAGGAGGTGGGGGAAACATTCAGTACTTC.